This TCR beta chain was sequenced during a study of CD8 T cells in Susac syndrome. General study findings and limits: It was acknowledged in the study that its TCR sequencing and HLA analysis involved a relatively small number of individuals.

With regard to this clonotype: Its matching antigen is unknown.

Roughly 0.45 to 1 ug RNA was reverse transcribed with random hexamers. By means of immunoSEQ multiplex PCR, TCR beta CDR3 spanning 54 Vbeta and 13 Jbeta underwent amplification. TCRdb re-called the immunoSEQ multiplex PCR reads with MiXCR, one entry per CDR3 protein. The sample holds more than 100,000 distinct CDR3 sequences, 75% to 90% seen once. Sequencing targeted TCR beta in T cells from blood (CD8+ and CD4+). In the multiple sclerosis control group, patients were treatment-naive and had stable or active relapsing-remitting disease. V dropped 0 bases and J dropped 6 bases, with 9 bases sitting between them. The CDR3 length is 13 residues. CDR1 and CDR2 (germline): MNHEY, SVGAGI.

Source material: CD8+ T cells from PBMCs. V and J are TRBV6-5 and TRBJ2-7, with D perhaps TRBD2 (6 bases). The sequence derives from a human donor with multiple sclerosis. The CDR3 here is CASSYSGGGEQYF. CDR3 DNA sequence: TGTGCCAGCAGTTACTCTGGGGGAGGCGAGCAGTACTTC.